These T cell receptor beta chains were read from a single sample in a study of blood T cell repertoires in COVID-19. Some clones are missing from TCRdb's copy, which holds only in-frame ones; the method was immunoSEQ multiplex PCR. The top ten hold 22% of the sample, which has over 55,000 clones, more than 75% seen once. The material sequenced was peripheral blood. The receptors come from an older woman with acute or convalescent COVID-19. The CDR3 runs from the conserved cysteine through the conserved F or W. The D gene is left open where the match is weak. Size is omitted from some rows. Given values are once, few, many or a class for expanded clones.

d_call,v_call,j_call,clone_size,cdr3_aa,cdr3_nt
TRBD2,TRBV11-2,TRBJ2-1,few,CASSGTSPFF,TGTGCCAGCAGCGGGACTAGCCCGTTCTTC
NA,TRBV30,TRBJ1-6,NA,CAWRAADNSPLHF,TGTGCCTGGAGGGCTGCGGATAATTCACCCCTCCACTTT
TRBD1,TRBV7-8,TRBJ1-2,once,CASSLDSATGGPRGYTF,TGTGCCAGCAGCTTAGATTCGGCGACAGGGGGCCCTCGTGGCTACACCTTC
TRBD2,TRBV11-2,TRBJ2-3,NA,CASSLSGGASDTQYF,TGTGCCAGCAGCCTCAGCGGGGGGGCATCAGATACGCAGTATTTT
NA,TRBV6-5,TRBJ2-5,NA,CASSEVVGETQYF,TGTGCCAGCAGCGAGGTCGTTGGGGAGACCCAGTACTTC
NA,TRBV5-1,TRBJ2-1,NA,CASSLVGRAESNEQFF,TGCGCCAGCAGCTTGGTTGGCAGGGCCGAATCCAATGAGCAGTTCTTC
NA,TRBV4-2,TRBJ1-5,few,CASSQREGPDQPQHF,TGTGCCAGCAGCCAGAGGGAGGGCCCCGACCAGCCCCAGCATTTT
TRBD1,TRBV30,TRBJ1-2,NA,CAWSSGGDNPGYTF,TGTGCCTGGTCCTCAGGGGGCGATAATCCTGGCTACACCTTC
NA,TRBV5-4,TRBJ1-2,NA,CASSLADGQYYGYTF,TGTGCCAGCAGCTTGGCCGATGGCCAGTACTATGGCTACACCTTC
NA,TRBV21-1,TRBJ2-2,NA,CASSKVGEGKWTGELFF,TGTGCCAGCAGCAAAGTGGGAGAGGGCAAGTGGACCGGGGAGCTGTTTTTT
NA,TRBV24-1,TRBJ1-1,NA,CATHPEAFF,TGTGCCACCCATCCCGAAGCTTTCTTT
NA,TRBV6-5,TRBJ1-4,NA,CASSLSNTNEKLFF,TGTGCCAGCAGTTTGAGTAATACTAATGAAAAACTGTTTTTT
TRBD1,TRBV3-1/TRBV3-2,TRBJ2-7,NA,CASSQALSYRGLSYEQYF,TGTGCCAGCAGCCAAGCCTTGTCGTACAGGGGTCTCTCCTACGAGCAGTACTTC